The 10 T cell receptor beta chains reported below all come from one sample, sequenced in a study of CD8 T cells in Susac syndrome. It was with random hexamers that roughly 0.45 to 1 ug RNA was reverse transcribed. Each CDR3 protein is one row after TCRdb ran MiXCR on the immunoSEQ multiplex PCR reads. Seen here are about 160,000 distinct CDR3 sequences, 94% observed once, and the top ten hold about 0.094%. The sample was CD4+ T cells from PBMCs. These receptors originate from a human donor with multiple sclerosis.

The CDR3 sequence is CASSPRTGASSGGYTF. For the CDR3, the DNA is TGTGCCAGCAGCCCCCGGACAGGGGCCTCCTCGGGTGGCTACACCTTC. This chain joins TRBV5-4 and TRBJ1-2; 9 nucleotides agree with TRBD1. After removal of 4 bases from V and 7 bases from J, the junction contained 14 bases not matched to a gene. Germline lookup yields CDR1 SGHNT and CDR2 YYREEE (reference sequence). The CDR3 sequence is 16 residues long.

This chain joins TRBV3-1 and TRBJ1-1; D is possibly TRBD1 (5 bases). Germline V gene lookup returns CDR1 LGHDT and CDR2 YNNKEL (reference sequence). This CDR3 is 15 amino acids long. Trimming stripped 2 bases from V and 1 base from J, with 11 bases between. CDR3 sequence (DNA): TGTGCCAGCAGCCAACACAGGACACAGAACACTGAAGCTTTCTTT. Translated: CASSQHRTQNTEAFF. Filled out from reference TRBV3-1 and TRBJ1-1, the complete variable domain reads DTAVSQTPKYLVTQMGNDKSIKCEQNLGHDTMYWYKQDSKKFLKIMFSYNNKELIINETVPNRFSPKSPDKAHLNLHINSLELGDSAVYFCASSQHRTQNTEAFFGQGTRLTVV.

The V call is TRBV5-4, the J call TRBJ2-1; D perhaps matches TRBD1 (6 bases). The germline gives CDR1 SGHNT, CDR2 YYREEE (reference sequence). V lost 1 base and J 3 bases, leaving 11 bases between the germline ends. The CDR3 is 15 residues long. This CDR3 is CASSLKTGFYNEQFF. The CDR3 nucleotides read TGTGCCAGCAGCTTGAAAACAGGGTTCTACAATGAGCAGTTCTTC.

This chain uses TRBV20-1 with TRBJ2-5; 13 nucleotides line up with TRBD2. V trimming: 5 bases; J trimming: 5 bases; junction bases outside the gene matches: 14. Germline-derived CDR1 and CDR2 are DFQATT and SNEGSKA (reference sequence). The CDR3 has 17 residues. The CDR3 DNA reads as TGCAGTGCTGTCCCCATCGCCGGACTAGCGGGAGTGGAGACCCAGTACTTC. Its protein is CSAVPIAGLAGVETQYF.

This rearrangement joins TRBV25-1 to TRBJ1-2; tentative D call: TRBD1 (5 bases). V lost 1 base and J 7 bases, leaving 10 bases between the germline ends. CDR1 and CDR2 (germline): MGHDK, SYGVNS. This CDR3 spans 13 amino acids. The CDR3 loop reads CASSEFQGSGYTF. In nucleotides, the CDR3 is TGTGCCAGCAGTGAATTTCAGGGAAGTGGCTACACCTTC.

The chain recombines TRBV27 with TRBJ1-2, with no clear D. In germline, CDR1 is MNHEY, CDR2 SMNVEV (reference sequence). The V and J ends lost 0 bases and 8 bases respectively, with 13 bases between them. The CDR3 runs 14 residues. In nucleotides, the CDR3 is TGTGCCAGCAGTTTATCCTTCCCCCCGGTCGGCTACACCTTC. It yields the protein CASSLSFPPVGYTF.

CDR3 DNA: TGTGCCAGCAGTTACGAAAGGGAGAACATTCAGTACTTC. This encodes CASSYERENIQYF. This chain joins TRBV6-2 or TRBV6-3 and TRBJ2-4; D might be TRBD2 (5 bases). The germline V and J ends were trimmed by 2 bases and 7 bases, with 9 bases remaining between them. Germline CDR1 and CDR2: MNHEY and SVGEGT. The CDR3 sequence is 13 residues long.

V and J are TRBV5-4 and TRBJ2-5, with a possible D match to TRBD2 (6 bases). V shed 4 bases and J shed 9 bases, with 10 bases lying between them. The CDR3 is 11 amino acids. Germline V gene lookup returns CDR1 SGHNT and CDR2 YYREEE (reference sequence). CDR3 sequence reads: CASSRTGAQYF. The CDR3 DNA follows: TGTGCCAGCAGCCGTACGGGGGCCCAGTACTTC.

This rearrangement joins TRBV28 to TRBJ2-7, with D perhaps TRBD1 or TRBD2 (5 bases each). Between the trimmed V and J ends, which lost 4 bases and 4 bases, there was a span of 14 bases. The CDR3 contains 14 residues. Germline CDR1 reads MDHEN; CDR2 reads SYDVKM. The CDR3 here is CASSSSRDGYEQYF. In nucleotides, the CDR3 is TGTGCCAGCAGTTCGAGCAGGGACGGATACGAGCAGTACTTC.

In DNA form, the CDR3 reads TGCAGCGTTGAAGATATGGGGAAAAACATTCAGTACTTC. This translates into CSVEDMGKNIQYF. The chain couples TRBV29-1 to TRBJ2-4; D gene uncertain. The CDR3 has 13 residues. V dropped 0 bases and J dropped 4 bases, with 7 bases sitting between them. CDR1 and CDR2 (germline): SQVTM, ANQGSEA.